This T cell receptor beta chain was found in a study of T-cell memory formation after mild COVID-19. The overall study: Across donors, TCR clusters were largely donor specific.

V lost 5 bases, J lost 0 bases, and 13 bases lay in between. This CDR3 has 15 residues. The germline V gene encodes CDR1 SGHVS and CDR2 FNYEAQ. Study-wide results and caveats: Pre-infection memory held some responding clones, suggesting pre-existing cross-reactive T cells responded. CD8+ contracting clones occupied EMRA, while CD4+ ones occupied mainly CM and EM.

To note about this clonotype: What it binds is not known.

A single record per CDR3 protein comes from TCRdb applying MiXCR to the 5' RACE reads. The repertoire has a few hundred thousand distinct CDR3 sequences, about 16% of them found once; the top ten carry 20% to 25%. This clonotype was sampled from a man between 18 and 29 years old who had mild COVID-19 (a few samples of this study predate the infection). Cell type and time point are not known. V and J are TRBV7-6 and TRBJ1-2; D gene ambiguous. The material sequenced was PBMCs or a T cell subset sorted from them (not recorded which). CDR3 protein: CASSPKDGSNYGYTF. CDR3 nucleotides: TGTGCCAGCAGCCCAAAGGACGGTTCTAACTATGGCTACACCTTC. Using reference TRBV7-6 and TRBJ1-2 for the parts outside the CDR3, the full variable domain is GAGVSQSPRYKVTKRGQDVALRCDPISGHVSLYWYRQALGQGPEFLTYFNYEAQQDKSGLPNDRFSAERPEGSISTLTIQRTEQRDSAMYRCASSPKDGSNYGYTFGSGTRLTVV.